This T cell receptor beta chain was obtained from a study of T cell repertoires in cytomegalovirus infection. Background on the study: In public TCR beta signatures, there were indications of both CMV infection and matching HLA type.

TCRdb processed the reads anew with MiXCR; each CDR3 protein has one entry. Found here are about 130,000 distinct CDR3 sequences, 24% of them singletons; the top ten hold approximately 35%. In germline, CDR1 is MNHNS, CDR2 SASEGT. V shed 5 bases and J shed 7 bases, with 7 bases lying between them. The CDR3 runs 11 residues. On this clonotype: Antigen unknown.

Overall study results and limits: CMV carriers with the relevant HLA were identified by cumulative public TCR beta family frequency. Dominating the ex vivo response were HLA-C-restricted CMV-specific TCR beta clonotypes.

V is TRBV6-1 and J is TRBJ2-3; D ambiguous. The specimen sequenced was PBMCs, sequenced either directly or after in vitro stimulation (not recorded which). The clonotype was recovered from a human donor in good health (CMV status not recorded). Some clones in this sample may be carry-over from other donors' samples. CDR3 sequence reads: CASSPKNTQYF. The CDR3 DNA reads TGTGCCAGCAGTCCCAAAAATACGCAGTATTTT.